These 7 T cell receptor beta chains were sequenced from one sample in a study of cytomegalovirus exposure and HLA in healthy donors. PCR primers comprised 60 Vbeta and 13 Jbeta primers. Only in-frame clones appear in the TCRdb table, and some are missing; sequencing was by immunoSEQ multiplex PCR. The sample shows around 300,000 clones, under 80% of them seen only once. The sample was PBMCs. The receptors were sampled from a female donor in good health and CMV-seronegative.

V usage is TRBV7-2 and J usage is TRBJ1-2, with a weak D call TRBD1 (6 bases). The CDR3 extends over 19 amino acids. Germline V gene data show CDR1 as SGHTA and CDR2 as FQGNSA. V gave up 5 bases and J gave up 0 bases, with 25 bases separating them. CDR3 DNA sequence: TGTGCCAGCAGCCACCCGGGGCCGCAGGGGCCCTTTTCTAACTATGGCTACACCTTC. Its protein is CASSHPGPQGPFSNYGYTF.

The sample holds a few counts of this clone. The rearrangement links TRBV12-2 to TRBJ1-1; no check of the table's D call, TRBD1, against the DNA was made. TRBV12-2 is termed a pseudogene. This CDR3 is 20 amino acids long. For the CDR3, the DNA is TGTGCAAGTCGCCCGCATTGGGCCCGGGACAGGGCCGGAGGGAACACTGAAGCTTTCTTT. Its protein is CASRPHWARDRAGGNTEAFF.

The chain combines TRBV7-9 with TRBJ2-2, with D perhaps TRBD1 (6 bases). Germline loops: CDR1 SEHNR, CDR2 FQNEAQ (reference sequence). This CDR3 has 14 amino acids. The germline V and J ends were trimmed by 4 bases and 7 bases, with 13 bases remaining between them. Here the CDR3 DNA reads TGTGCCAGCAGCTCACCCGAGGGGGTCGGGGAGCTGTTTTTT. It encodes CASSSPEGVGELFF.

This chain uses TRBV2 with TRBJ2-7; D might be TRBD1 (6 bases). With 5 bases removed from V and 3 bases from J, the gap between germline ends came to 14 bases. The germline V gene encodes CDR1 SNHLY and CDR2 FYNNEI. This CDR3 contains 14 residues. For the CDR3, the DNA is TGTGCCAGCAGTAATCTACAGGGACACTACGAGCAGTACTTC. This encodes CASSNLQGHYEQYF.

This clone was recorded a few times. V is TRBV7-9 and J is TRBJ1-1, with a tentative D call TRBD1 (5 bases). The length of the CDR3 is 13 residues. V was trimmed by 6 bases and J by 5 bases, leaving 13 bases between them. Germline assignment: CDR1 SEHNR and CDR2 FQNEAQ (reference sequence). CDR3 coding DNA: TGTGCCAGCAGACGGGGGAGTCGGACTGAAGCTTTCTTT. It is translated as CASRRGSRTEAFF.

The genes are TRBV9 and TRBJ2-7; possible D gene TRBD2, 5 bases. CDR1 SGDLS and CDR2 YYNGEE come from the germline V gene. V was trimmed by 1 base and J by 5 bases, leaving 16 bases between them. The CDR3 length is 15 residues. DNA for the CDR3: TGTGCCAGCAGCGTAAGGGAGAGAGGGTCCCACGAGCAGTACTTC. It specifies CASSVRERGSHEQYF. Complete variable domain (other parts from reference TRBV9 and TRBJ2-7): DSGVTQTPKHLITATGQRVTLRCSPRSGDLSVYWYQQSLDQGLQFLIQYYNGEERAKGNILERFSAQQFPDLHSELNLSSLELGDSALYFCASSVRERGSHEQYFGPGTRLTVT.

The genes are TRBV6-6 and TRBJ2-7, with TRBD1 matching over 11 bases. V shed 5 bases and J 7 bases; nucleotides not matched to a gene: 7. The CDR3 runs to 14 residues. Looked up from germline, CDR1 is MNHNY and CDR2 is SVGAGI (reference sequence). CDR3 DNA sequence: TGTGCCAGCAGTCCGGGACAGGGGGACCGGGAGCAGTACTTC. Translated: CASSPGQGDREQYF.